Listed below are T cell receptor beta chains from one sample, sequenced in a study of spatial heterogeneity in lung cancer. TCRdb redid the calling of the 5' RACE reads with MiXCR, one entry per CDR3 protein. This table has about 23,000 distinct CDR3 sequences, around 5% appearing once. Sequencing used PBMCs, obtained at surgery. All receptors come from a male donor with early-stage non-small cell lung cancer. The CDR3 runs from the conserved cysteine through the conserved F or W. A D gene is named only where the DNA matches it firmly. Size tells how often a clone was seen (once, few, many) or the class of an expanded clone, and some rows leave it out.

J: TRBJ1-5
V: TRBV20-1
D: NA
size: many
length: 16
CDR3: CSARDQSGGGNQPQHF
DNA: TGCAGTGCTAGAGACCAGAGTGGGGGAGGCAATCAGCCCCAGCATTTT

J: TRBJ2-7
V: TRBV28
D: TRBD1
size: many
length: 17
CDR3: CASSLMNIQGAVDEQYF
DNA: TGTGCCAGCAGTTTAATGAACATACAGGGGGCCGTAGACGAGCAGTACTTC

J: TRBJ2-5
V: TRBV6-5
D: TRBD2
size: many
length: 14
CDR3: CASSYPQGGGTQYF
DNA: TGTGCCAGCAGTTACCCCCAGGGCGGGGGGACCCAGTACTTC

J: TRBJ2-1
V: TRBV30
D: NA
size: many
length: 10
CDR3: CAWSGQKQFF
DNA: TGTGCCTGGAGTGGACAAAAGCAGTTCTTC

J: TRBJ1-4
V: TRBV28
D: NA
size: many
length: 14
CDR3: CASSLQRFNEKLFF
DNA: TGTGCCAGCAGTTTGCAGCGGTTTAATGAAAAACTGTTTTTT

J: TRBJ2-1
V: TRBV6-2/TRBV6-3
D: NA
size: many
length: 15
CDR3: CASSPRGGYWSEQFF
DNA: TGTGCCAGCAGTCCGAGGGGGGGCTACTGGAGTGAGCAGTTCTTC

J: TRBJ1-5
V: TRBV20-1
D: NA
size: medium-sized
length: 17
CDR3: CSARVGSKRGFNQPQHF
DNA: TGCAGTGCTAGAGTGGGCAGTAAGAGGGGGTTCAATCAGCCCCAGCATTTT

J: TRBJ1-2
V: TRBV2
D: NA
size: many
length: 11
CDR3: CATPDGRGYTF
DNA: TGTGCCACCCCGGACGGAAGGGGCTACACCTTC

J: TRBJ2-1
V: TRBV28
D: NA
size: many
length: 15
CDR3: CASSSSGFSYNEQFF
DNA: TGTGCCAGCAGTTCTTCAGGGTTCTCGTACAATGAGCAGTTCTTC

J: TRBJ1-2
V: TRBV29-1
D: NA
size: many
length: 15
CDR3: CSVEYAEAGNYGYTF
DNA: TGCAGCGTTGAATACGCCGAGGCAGGGAACTATGGCTACACCTTC

J: TRBJ1-5
V: TRBV7-9
D: NA
size: many
length: 15
CDR3: CASSLGTDSNQPQHF
DNA: TGTGCCAGCAGCTTAGGAACAGATAGCAATCAGCCCCAGCATTTT

J: TRBJ2-7
V: TRBV2
D: TRBD2
size: many
length: 15
CDR3: CASRLRGLADNEQYF
DNA: TGTGCCAGCAGATTAAGGGGACTAGCGGACAACGAGCAGTACTTC

J: TRBJ2-3
V: TRBV27
D: TRBD2
size: many
length: 18
CDR3: CASSSLAGGKRGPDTQYF
DNA: TGTGCCAGCAGTTCACTAGCGGGAGGGAAACGGGGACCAGATACGCAGTATTTT

J: TRBJ1-6
V: TRBV7-2
D: TRBD1
size: many
length: 19
CDR3: CASTTHTTSGTGANSPLHF
DNA: TGTGCCAGCACAACCCATACGACATCCGGGACAGGGGCCAATTCACCCCTCCACTTT

J: TRBJ2-7
V: TRBV7-2
D: NA
size: many
length: 14
CDR3: CASSPTAGSYEQYF
DNA: TGTGCCAGCAGCCCCACTGCTGGGAGCTACGAGCAGTACTTC

J: TRBJ1-1
V: TRBV7-9
D: NA
size: many
length: 14
CDR3: CASSLVGLRDETFF
DNA: TGTGCCAGCAGCTTAGTAGGTTTGCGGGATGAGACTTTCTTT

J: TRBJ1-4
V: TRBV4-3
D: TRBD1
size: many
length: 15
CDR3: CASSHTGTGGEKLFF
DNA: TGCGCCAGCAGCCACACCGGGACAGGGGGTGAAAAACTGTTTTTT

J: TRBJ2-1
V: TRBV20-1
D: NA
size: many
length: 13
CDR3: CSAKKDGGNEQFF
DNA: TGCAGTGCTAAGAAGGATGGGGGAAATGAGCAGTTCTTC

J: TRBJ1-2
V: TRBV30
D: TRBD1
size: NA
length: 12
CDR3: CAWIRDRVIYTF
DNA: TGTGCCTGGATTAGGGACAGGGTGATTTACACCTTC

J: TRBJ2-4
V: TRBV28
D: NA
size: many
length: 16
CDR3: CASSLANPGVKNIQYF
DNA: TGTGCCAGCAGTTTAGCAAACCCCGGGGTCAAAAACATTCAGTACTTC

J: TRBJ2-1
V: TRBV19
D: NA
size: many
length: 15
CDR3: CASRALTRPAGEQFF
DNA: TGTGCCAGTAGAGCCCTGACCCGTCCAGCGGGTGAGCAGTTCTTC

J: TRBJ2-5
V: TRBV5-1
D: TRBD1
size: many
length: 14
CDR3: CASSRDSEQETQYF
DNA: TGCGCCAGCAGCAGGGACAGTGAGCAAGAGACCCAGTACTTC

J: TRBJ1-1
V: TRBV20-1
D: NA
size: NA
length: 12
CDR3: CSAGAANTEAFF
DNA: TGCAGTGCGGGGGCCGCAAACACTGAAGCTTTCTTT

J: TRBJ2-1
V: TRBV14
D: NA
size: many
length: 14
CDR3: CASSQRLLNNEQFF
DNA: TGTGCCAGCAGCCAGCGACTATTAAACAATGAGCAGTTCTTC

J: TRBJ2-3
V: TRBV19
D: NA
size: many
length: 12
CDR3: CASSPPGDTQYF
DNA: TGTGCCAGTAGCCCGCCGGGAGATACGCAGTATTTT

J: TRBJ1-2
V: TRBV2
D: NA
size: many
length: 13
CDR3: CASSEKGALGYTF
DNA: TGTGCCAGCAGTGAGAAAGGGGCGCTTGGCTACACCTTC

J: TRBJ2-1
V: TRBV5-4
D: TRBD2
size: NA
length: 15
CDR3: CVTTITSGGSGEQFF
DNA: TGTGTCACCACCATCACTAGCGGGGGGTCGGGTGAGCAGTTCTTC

J: TRBJ2-5
V: TRBV7-2
D: NA
size: many
length: 13
CDR3: CASSFTYQETQYF
DNA: TGTGCCAGCAGTTTCACGTACCAAGAGACCCAGTACTTC

J: TRBJ1-4
V: TRBV2
D: NA
size: few
length: 13
CDR3: CARMGGSGEKLFF
DNA: TGTGCCAGAATGGGGGGCTCGGGTGAAAAACTGTTTTTT

J: TRBJ1-5
V: TRBV12-3/TRBV12-4
D: NA
size: many
length: 14
CDR3: CASSLGAINQPQHF
DNA: TGTGCCAGCAGTTTAGGAGCAATCAATCAGCCCCAGCATTTT

J: TRBJ2-2
V: TRBV7-9
D: NA
size: NA
length: 14
CDR3: CASSGWGRTGELFF
DNA: TGTGCCAGCAGCGGCTGGGGCCGCACCGGGGAGCTGTTTTTT

J: TRBJ1-6
V: TRBV4-2
D: NA
size: NA
length: 21
CDR3: CASSQVAQTADLSSYNSPLHF
DNA: TGTGCCAGCAGCCAAGTAGCGCAGACTGCAGATCTCAGCTCCTATAATTCACCCCTCCACTTT

J: TRBJ2-1
V: TRBV27
D: TRBD2
size: medium-sized
length: 13
CDR3: CASSPSGRGEQFF
DNA: TGTGCCAGCTCCCCTAGCGGGAGGGGCGAGCAGTTCTTC

J: TRBJ1-5
V: TRBV3-1
D: NA
size: many
length: 14
CDR3: CASSPTSSNQPQHF
DNA: TGTGCCAGCAGCCCGACTAGTAGCAATCAGCCCCAGCATTTT

J: TRBJ1-1
V: TRBV20-1
D: NA
size: many
length: 16
CDR3: CSAEIRPGIWGTEAFF
DNA: TGCAGTGCTGAGATAAGACCGGGAATTTGGGGGACTGAAGCTTTCTTT

J: TRBJ2-7
V: TRBV12-3/TRBV12-4
D: NA
size: medium-sized
length: 12
CDR3: CASNTGSYEQYF
DNA: TGTGCCAGCAACACAGGGTCCTACGAGCAGTACTTC

J: TRBJ2-2
V: TRBV5-4
D: TRBD2
size: many
length: 16
CDR3: CASSPASGRASGELFF
DNA: TGTGCCAGCAGCCCGGCTAGCGGGAGGGCCTCCGGGGAGCTGTTTTTT

J: TRBJ1-1
V: TRBV7-9
D: TRBD1
size: many
length: 15
CDR3: CASSLDRDRAFEAFF
DNA: TGTGCCAGCAGCTTAGATCGGGACAGGGCTTTCGAAGCTTTCTTT

J: TRBJ2-1
V: TRBV5-1
D: TRBD2
size: many
length: 16
CDR3: CASWTSGRLENNEQFF
DNA: TGCGCCAGCTGGACTAGCGGGAGATTGGAGAACAATGAGCAGTTCTTC

J: TRBJ1-1
V: TRBV24-1
D: NA
size: NA
length: 13
CDR3: CARDGTVNTEAFF
DNA: TGTGCCAGGGACGGGACGGTAAACACTGAAGCTTTCTTT

J: TRBJ1-1
V: TRBV12-3/TRBV12-4
D: NA
size: many
length: 14
CDR3: CASTPRALNTEAFF
DNA: TGTGCCAGCACCCCACGGGCCCTAAACACTGAAGCTTTCTTT

J: TRBJ2-7
V: TRBV19
D: TRBD2
size: NA
length: 18
CDR3: CASGTVGLAGGHTYEQYF
DNA: TGTGCCAGTGGTACAGTAGGACTAGCGGGAGGTCATACCTACGAGCAGTACTTC

J: TRBJ2-2
V: TRBV5-1
D: NA
size: many
length: 13
CDR3: CASSPSAPRELFF
DNA: TGCGCCAGCAGCCCCTCCGCCCCGAGGGAGCTGTTTTTT

J: TRBJ2-3
V: TRBV3-1
D: NA
size: many
length: 14
CDR3: CASSQVGQTDTQYF
DNA: TGTGCCAGCAGCCAAGTCGGGCAAACAGATACGCAGTATTTT

J: TRBJ2-7
V: TRBV21-1
D: NA
size: many
length: 15
CDR3: CASSNDRAPTYEQYF
DNA: TGTGCCAGCAGCAATGACAGGGCACCCACCTACGAGCAGTACTTC

J: TRBJ2-3
V: TRBV6-6
D: TRBD1
size: many
length: 15
CDR3: CASSQGQGYTDTQYF
DNA: TGTGCCAGCAGTCAAGGACAGGGGTACACAGATACGCAGTATTTT

J: TRBJ2-1
V: TRBV20-1
D: TRBD1
size: many
length: 14
CDR3: CSARMGQVPFEQFF
DNA: TGCAGTGCTAGAATGGGACAGGTCCCTTTTGAGCAGTTCTTC

J: TRBJ1-2
V: TRBV6-5
D: NA
size: many
length: 14
CDR3: CASSSAAGNYGYTF
DNA: TGTGCCAGCAGCTCCGCGGCAGGAAACTATGGCTACACCTTC

J: TRBJ1-3
V: TRBV12-3/TRBV12-4
D: NA
size: few
length: 14
CDR3: CASSLPRAGNTIYF
DNA: TGTGCCAGCAGTTTGCCCAGGGCTGGAAACACCATATATTTT

J: TRBJ2-1
V: TRBV7-9
D: TRBD2
size: many
length: 15
CDR3: CASSPERGGDGEQFF
DNA: TGTGCCAGCAGCCCGGAGCGGGGGGGCGATGGTGAGCAGTTCTTC

J: TRBJ1-5
V: TRBV28
D: NA
size: many
length: 16
CDR3: CASSFSGGMGNQPQHF
DNA: TGTGCCAGCAGTTTTAGTGGGGGAATGGGCAATCAGCCCCAGCATTTT

J: TRBJ2-1
V: TRBV20-1
D: NA
size: many
length: 15
CDR3: CSAPTYGSSYNEQFF
DNA: TGCAGTGCTCCTACGTACGGGAGCTCCTACAATGAGCAGTTCTTC

J: TRBJ2-2
V: TRBV11-3
D: NA
size: few
length: 16
CDR3: CASSLGGAGYTGELFF
DNA: TGTGCCAGCAGCTTAGGGGGAGCAGGCTACACCGGGGAGCTGTTTTTT